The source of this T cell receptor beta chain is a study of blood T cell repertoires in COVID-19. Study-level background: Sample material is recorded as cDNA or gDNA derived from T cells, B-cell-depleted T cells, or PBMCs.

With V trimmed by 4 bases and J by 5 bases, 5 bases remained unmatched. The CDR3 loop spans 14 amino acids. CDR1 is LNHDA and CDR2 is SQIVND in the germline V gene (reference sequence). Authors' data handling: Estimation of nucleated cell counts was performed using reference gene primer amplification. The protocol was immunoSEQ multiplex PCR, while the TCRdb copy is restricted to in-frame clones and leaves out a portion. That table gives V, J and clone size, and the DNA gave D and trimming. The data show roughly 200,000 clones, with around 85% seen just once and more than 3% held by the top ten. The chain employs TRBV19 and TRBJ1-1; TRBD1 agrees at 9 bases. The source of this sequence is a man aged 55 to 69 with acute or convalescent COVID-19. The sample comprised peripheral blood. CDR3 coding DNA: TGTGCCAGTAGTAGAAACAGGGGGCGGACTGAAGCTTTCTTT. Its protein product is CASSRNRGRTEAFF.